A selection of T cell receptor beta chains follows, all from one sample in a study of cytomegalovirus exposure and HLA in healthy donors. Assay: immunoSEQ multiplex PCR; the TCRdb copy retains only in-frame clones and omits some. There are over 150,000 clones in the sample; approximately 79% occur only once, and 4.3% lies in the top ten. The source material was PBMCs. Source of these receptors: a man aged 40-50 years in good health and CMV-seronegative. CDR3s include the opening cysteine and the closing phenylalanine or tryptophan. D genes are given only for firm matches. Expanded clones are given a class, and other clones once, few, many or no size at all.

CDR3nt,CDR3aa,abundance,d_gene,v_gene,j_gene
TGTGCCGCAACCGAGGGGGCTGGGAATGAGCAGTTCTTC,CAATEGAGNEQFF,.,TRBD1,TRBV6-5,TRBJ2-1
TGTGCCATCGCACAGGGAGATGGCTACACCTTC,CAIAQGDGYTF,.,.,TRBV10-3,TRBJ1-2
TGCGCCAGCAGCCCCAGGGAAGGGCCAGGGAGGGCTTTCTTT,CASSPREGPGRAFF,.,.,TRBV5-1,TRBJ1-1
TGTGCCAGCACCTCGACCGGGACAGTAGGCGAAAAACTGTTTTTT,CASTSTGTVGEKLFF,.,TRBD1,TRBV2,TRBJ1-4
TGCGCCAGCAGCCAAGATCTGGACAGCTTTAATGAGCAGTTCTTC,CASSQDLDSFNEQFF,.,.,TRBV4-3,TRBJ2-1
TGTGCCTGGAGTGCTAGCGCCCAAGAGACCCAGTACTTC,CAWSASAQETQYF,.,.,TRBV30,TRBJ2-5
TGTGCCAGCAGTCCGACAGGGGGGGGGTATAGCAATCAGCCCCAGCATTTT,CASSPTGGGYSNQPQHF,.,TRBD1,TRBV27,TRBJ1-5
TGTGCCAGCAGCATCCGGGACAGGGTGCTTGGCACTGAAGCTTTCTTT,CASSIRDRVLGTEAFF,.,TRBD1,TRBV7-2,TRBJ1-1
TGTGCCAGCAGCTTGAGGACAGGGGAAGTAGGCACAGATACGCAGTATTTT,CASSLRTGEVGTDTQYF,few,TRBD1,TRBV5-5,TRBJ2-3
TGTGCCAGCAGCTCAGGGGGCTGGGAGCAGTTCTTC,CASSSGGWEQFF,.,TRBD1,TRBV2,TRBJ2-1
TGTGCCAGCAGCACCCGGCGGGCAGATACGCAGTATTTT,CASSTRRADTQYF,.,.,TRBV7-8,TRBJ2-3
TGTGCCAGCAGCTTATATGGGGGCCGGGGGAACACTGAAGCTTTCTTT,CASSLYGGRGNTEAFF,.,.,TRBV11-1,TRBJ1-1
TGTGCCAGCAGTCAGGTCAATGAGCAGTTCTTC,CASSQVNEQFF,.,.,TRBV6-5,TRBJ2-1
TGCAGCGTGATAACTCTCAGGGCCCACAATGAGCAGTTCTTC,CSVITLRAHNEQFF,.,.,TRBV29-1,TRBJ2-1
TGTGCCATCAGTGAGTCAGGTCCGGGAGCTTTCTTT,CAISESGPGAFF,few,.,TRBV10-3,TRBJ1-1
TGTGCCAGTAAGCAGGGCCAAGACACAGATACGCAGTATTTT,CASKQGQDTDTQYF,.,.,TRBV19,TRBJ2-3
TGTGCCAGCAGCTTAGGTGGGCAGGCGTTCCACGAGCAGTACTTC,CASSLGGQAFHEQYF,few,.,TRBV7-6,TRBJ2-7
TGCGCCAGCAGCCCCTTACAGGGGAACTATGGAGGCTACACCTTC,CASSPLQGNYGGYTF,.,TRBD1,TRBV5-1,TRBJ1-2
TGTGCCAGCAGCTTAGAAGGGGGGGGTAGTCAAGATACGCAGTATTTT,CASSLEGGGSQDTQYF,.,.,TRBV11-2,TRBJ2-3
TGTGCCATCAGTGAGGTCGACTCCGGGACAGAACCCTACGAGCAGTACTTC,CAISEVDSGTEPYEQYF,.,TRBD1,TRBV10-3,TRBJ2-7
TGTGCCAGTAGTATCTTTCACAGGGGGAAAGAGACCCAGTACTTC,CASSIFHRGKETQYF,.,TRBD1,TRBV19,TRBJ2-5
TGTGCCAGCAGCTTAGACAGCTCCTACGAGCAGTACTTC,CASSLDSSYEQYF,.,.,TRBV7-9,TRBJ2-7
TGTGCCAGCAGTGAAAGCCAAACTAATTCACCCCTCCACTTT,CASSESQTNSPLHF,.,.,TRBV2,TRBJ1-6
TGTGCCAGCAGCAAAGATGAAGAGGCACCTTCACCTGAGCAGTACTTC,CASSKDEEAPSPEQYF,.,.,TRBV21-1,TRBJ2-7
TGTGCCAGCAGCCGCGGCCAGGGGTCGAGCTCTGGAAACACCATATATTTT,CASSRGQGSSSGNTIYF,once,.,TRBV7-9,TRBJ1-3
TGTGCCAGTAGTATCACTCACTATAGCAATCAGCCCCAGCATTTT,CASSITHYSNQPQHF,.,.,TRBV19,TRBJ1-5
TGTGCCAGCGAGGCGGGGTTGAACACTGAAGCTTTCTTT,CASEAGLNTEAFF,.,.,TRBV7-8,TRBJ1-1
TGTGCCATCAGCCAAGGGGCCCGGAGCTCCTACGAGCAGTACTTC,CAISQGARSSYEQYF,once,.,TRBV10-3,TRBJ2-7
TGCGCCAGCAGCCCCGGGGGGGCCCGACTAGAGACCCAGTACTTC,CASSPGGARLETQYF,.,TRBD2,TRBV5-1,TRBJ2-5
TGTGCCAGCAGCCTCTACAGCGGCTACGAGCAGTACTTC,CASSLYSGYEQYF,few,.,TRBV7-6,TRBJ2-7